The 24 T cell receptor beta chains below come from one sample, sequenced in a study of spatial heterogeneity in lung cancer (dated by TCRdb to the late 2010s). The intended sense of this specimen's time point label: blood at routine non-recurrence follow-up after resection. For TCR sequencing, whole RNA was extracted from tumor and nontumor lung tissue, or from cryopreserved PBMC samples, and no cell sorting was done. The receptor library was made with 5' RACE. These reads were obtained on a NextSeq 500. TCRdb took the public reads, trimmed them with fastp at Q25, ran MiXCR for clone calling and kept in-frame beta chains. Here each entry gathers all rows of one CDR3 protein and keeps the most common genes and DNA. The sample profile shows roughly 120,000 distinct CDR3 sequences; 12% of them were found once. Of the sample, around 16% is held by the ten largest clones. The sample consisted of PBMCs, taken at follow-up. These receptors all come from a male donor with early-stage non-small cell lung cancer.

This clonotype has just a few counts. This chain links TRBV10-3 with TRBJ1-3; D unclear. V lost 3 bases to trimming and J lost 0 bases, with 0 bases between them. CDR1 and CDR2 (germline): ENHRY, SYGVKD. There are 12 residues in the CDR3. The CDR3 reads CAISDSGNTIYF. CDR3 coding DNA: TGTGCCATCAGTGACTCTGGAAACACCATATATTTT.

This clonotype was counted only a few times. This chain joins TRBV2 and TRBJ1-4, with TRBD1 matching 9 bases. This CDR3 has 15 residues. The V gene end was trimmed by 6 bases and the J gene end by 8 bases; junction bases not matched to a gene: 10. Per the germline V gene, CDR1 is SNHLY and CDR2 is FYNNEI. CDR3 amino acids: CASRALGQGWEKLFF. The DNA for the CDR3 is TGTGCCAGCAGAGCGCTGGGACAGGGTTGGGAAAAACTGTTTTTT.

The J gene is TRBJ2-7, the V gene TRBV2; 8 bases line up with TRBD1. The CDR3 runs to 14 residues. V gave up 4 bases and J gave up 4 bases; unmatched junction bases: 6. Germline CDR1 is SNHLY and CDR2 is FYNNEI. The CDR3 region has the DNA TGTGCCAGCAGTGCCGCAGGGGGCTGGTACGAGCAGTACTTC. It translates to CASSAAGGWYEQYF. The whole variable domain, remainder taken from reference TRBV2 and TRBJ2-7, is EPEVTQTPSHQVTQMGQEVILRCVPISNHLYFYWYRQILGQKVEFLVSFYNNEISEKSEIFDDQFSVERPDGSNFTLKIRSTKLEDSAMYFCASSAAGGWYEQYFGPGTRLTVT.

This clonotype showed up many times. CDR3 in DNA: TGTGCCAGCAGTGTCAGGGGGCGCGGGACCGGGGAGCTGTTTTTT. It encodes CASSVRGRGTGELFF. The chain recombines TRBV6-1 with TRBJ2-2; 8 nucleotides line up with TRBD1. CDR1 is MNHNS and CDR2 is SASEGT in the germline V gene. This CDR3 has 15 amino acids. Trimming at V came to 4 bases and at J to 5 bases, leaving 6 bases not matched to a gene.

V gene TRBV7-6 combines with J gene TRBJ1-1; 7 nucleotides line up with TRBD1. CDR1 and CDR2 (germline): SGHVS, FNYEAQ. With V trimmed by 1 base and J by 0 bases, 2 bases remained unmatched. This CDR3 region has 15 residues. This CDR3 is CASSLGTGLNTEAFF. The CDR3 coding sequence is TGTGCCAGCAGCTTAGGGACAGGTTTGAACACTGAAGCTTTCTTT.

This sequence joins TRBV5-1 and TRBJ2-1; 8 bases fit TRBD2. The CDR3 is made up of 16 amino acids. From germline, CDR1 is SGHRS and CDR2 YFSETQ. V shed 6 bases and J 5 bases; nucleotides not matched to a gene: 13. For the CDR3, the DNA is TGCGCCAGCATGAAGAATCAGCGGGGGTTGCACAATGAGCAGTTCTTC. The encoded protein is CASMKNQRGLHNEQFF. Together with reference TRBV5-1 and TRBJ2-1, the CDR3 gives the full variable domain: KAGVTQTPRYLIKTRGQQVTLSCSPISGHRSVSWYQQTPGQGLQFLFEYFSETQRNKGNFPGRFSGRQFSNSRSEMNVSTLELGDSALYLCASMKNQRGLHNEQFFGPGTRLTVL.

This clonotype was observed at least ten times. The rearrangement uses TRBV4-3 and TRBJ2-1; no clear D. Germline V gene data show CDR1 as LGHNA and CDR2 as YSLEER. This CDR3 is 14 amino acids long. V lost 2 bases to trimming and J lost 7 bases, with 12 bases between them. CDR3 in amino acids: CASSQRIGSNEQFF. CDR3 sequence (DNA): TGCGCCAGCAGCCAACGGATAGGGTCTAATGAGCAGTTCTTC.

This clonotype was seen a handful of times. V and J are TRBV29-1 and TRBJ2-5; D remains ambiguous. CDR3 length: 12 residues. The V end lost 6 bases, the J end lost 3 bases, and 11 bases lay between the germline ends. CDR1 is SQVTM and CDR2 is ANQGSEA in the germline V gene. The chain's CDR3 is CSVAEQKETQYF. CDR3 sequence (DNA): TGCAGCGTCGCAGAACAAAAAGAGACCCAGTACTTC.

The sample holds many counts of this clonotype. The rearrangement joins TRBV2 to TRBJ2-6; no clear D. The CDR3 runs 13 residues. The germline CDR1 and CDR2 sequences are SNHLY and FYNNEI. V was clipped by 8 bases and J by 5 bases, with 10 bases between them. CDR3 protein: CASSEVRANVLTF. CDR3 bases: TGTGCCAGCTCGGAAGTTAGGGCCAACGTCCTGACTTTC.

This clonotype was seen at least ten times. V gene TRBV12-3 or TRBV12-4 combines with J gene TRBJ1-4; D call uncertain. V lost 6 bases to trimming and J lost 4 bases, with 12 bases between them. The CDR3 consists of 14 residues. The CDR3, as DNA: TGTGCCAGCAGGCGATCCAACCTTAATGAAAAACTGTTTTTT. Translated, it gives CASRRSNLNEKLFF.

This clonotype appeared many times. J is TRBJ1-6 and V is TRBV27, with 9 positions matching TRBD1. V gave up 0 bases and J gave up 7 bases; unmatched junction bases: 4. The CDR3 consists of 16 residues. Germline V gene sequence: CDR1 MNHEY, CDR2 SMNVEV (reference sequence). This chain's CDR3 is CASSLSGTGSNSPLHF. The CDR3 DNA is TGTGCCAGCAGTTTATCCGGGACAGGGTCAAATTCACCCCTCCACTTT.

This clonotype was detected only a few times. This chain uses TRBV20-1 with TRBJ2-7; 9 bases map to TRBD1. The germline V gene has CDR1 DFQATT and CDR2 SNEGSKA (reference sequence). J was trimmed by 6 bases and V by 5 bases; bases with no gene match: 17. The CDR3 length is 16 residues. The CDR3 sequence is CSAVKGQGLRGREQYF. CDR3 DNA sequence: TGCAGTGCTGTTAAGGGACAGGGATTAAGAGGGCGCGAGCAGTACTTC.

The V call is TRBV6-1, the J call TRBJ1-4; D is undetermined. The V and J ends lost 5 bases and 13 bases respectively, with 14 bases between them. CDR3 length: 12 residues. Germline V lookup: CDR1 MNHNS, CDR2 SASEGT. Written as DNA, the CDR3 is TGTGCCAGCAGTCTGGGCGCTCAGTCACTGTTTTTT. Its translation is CASSLGAQSLFF.

This clonotype was seen a handful of times. V and J are TRBV4-2 and TRBJ1-6; D is possibly TRBD1 (5 bases). Germline V gene data show CDR1 as LGHNA and CDR2 as YNFKEQ. V was clipped by 4 bases and J by 8 bases, with 15 bases between them. CDR3 length: 15 amino acids. The CDR3 nucleotides are TGTGCCAGCAGCCGTCCCGGGGGGAGTGATTCACCCCTCCACTTT. Its protein product is CASSRPGGSDSPLHF.

The chain combines TRBV4-1 with TRBJ2-3; no definite D call. The CDR3 is made up of 12 amino acids. CDR1 and CDR2 from the germline V gene are MGHRA and YSYEKL. V was pared by 1 base and J by 8 bases, with 7 bases between. The CDR3 loop is CASSQVLGTQYF. The CDR3 region has the DNA TGCGCCAGCAGCCAAGTCCTTGGTACGCAGTATTTT.

This clonotype was detected only a few times. This rearrangement joins TRBV11-2 to TRBJ1-2; D call uncertain. Germline CDR1 and CDR2: SGHAT and FQNNGV. The CDR3 runs to 13 residues. V was clipped by 4 bases and J by 6 bases, with 12 bases between them. For the CDR3, the DNA is TGTGCCAGCAGCTCCTATAGGGAGAATGGCTACACCTTC. It yields the protein CASSSYRENGYTF. The complete variable domain, with remaining parts taken from reference TRBV11-2 and TRBJ1-2, reads EAGVAQSPRYKIIEKRQSVAFWCNPISGHATLYWYQQILGQGPKLLIQFQNNGVVDDSQLPKDRFSAERLKGVDSTLKIQPAKLEDSAVYLCASSSYRENGYTFGSGTRLTVV.

This clonotype occurred many times. This chain uses TRBV5-1 with TRBJ1-1; TRBD1 matches 7 bases. The V gene's germline CDR1 is SGHRS and CDR2 YFSETQ. This CDR3 spans 15 amino acids. The V segment lost 3 bases and the J segment 0 bases; nucleotides outside the gene matches: 5. CDR3 loop: CASSWDSEMNTEAFF. Here the CDR3 DNA reads TGCGCCAGCAGCTGGGACAGCGAAATGAACACTGAAGCTTTCTTT.

Only a few counts were recorded for this clonotype. This chain connects TRBV5-1 to TRBJ2-2; the D gene is possibly TRBD1 (5 bases). Germline CDR1 is SGHRS and CDR2 is YFSETQ. The germline V and J ends were trimmed by 2 bases and 7 bases, with 18 bases remaining between them. This CDR3 contains 16 residues. The CDR3 nucleotides read TGCGCCAGCAGCTTAACCGGACAACCGACGAGCGGGGAGCTGTTTTTT. Translating it yields CASSLTGQPTSGELFF.

The chain uses TRBV27 and TRBJ2-1; 7 bases align to TRBD1. In germline, CDR1 is MNHEY, CDR2 SMNVEV (reference sequence). The CDR3 is 13 residues long. V lost 6 bases to trimming and J lost 3 bases; unmatched junction nucleotides: 2. CDR3 DNA sequence: TGTGCCAGCAGGGACAGGAGCTACAATGAGCAGTTCTTC. Encoded protein: CASRDRSYNEQFF.

CDR3 protein: CASSAWTNTDTQYF. CDR3 sequence (DNA): TGCGCCAGCAGCGCCTGGACAAACACAGATACGCAGTATTTT. The chain uses TRBV5-1 and TRBJ2-3; D may be TRBD1 (5 bases). Germline V gives CDR1 SGHRS, CDR2 YFSETQ. The CDR3 runs 14 residues. V was cut by 4 bases and J by 2 bases, with 11 bases left in between.

The chain joins TRBV5-5 to TRBJ2-5, with D possibly being TRBD2 (5 bases). The CDR3 runs 14 residues. The germline gives CDR1 SGHKS, CDR2 YYEKEE (reference sequence). V shed 3 bases and J shed 4 bases, with 13 bases lying between them. CDR3 residues: CASSWSEGGETQYF. The CDR3 DNA is TGTGCCAGCAGCTGGAGCGAGGGCGGAGAGACCCAGTACTTC. Full variable domain (remainder filled in from reference TRBV5-5 and TRBJ2-5): DAGVTQSPTHLIKTRGQQVTLRCSPISGHKSVSWYQQVLGQGPQFIFQYYEKEERGRGNFPDRFSARQFPNYSSELNVNALLLGDSALYLCASSWSEGGETQYFGPGTRLLVL.

The chain has TRBV20-1 and TRBJ1-5; D unclear. Per germline, CDR1 DFQATT and CDR2 SNEGSKA (reference sequence). V dropped 3 bases and J dropped 0 bases, with 9 bases sitting between them. CDR3 length equals 14 residues. CDR3 sequence reads: CSASGEYSNQPQHF. As DNA, the CDR3 is TGCAGTGCTAGTGGGGAATATAGCAATCAGCCCCAGCATTTT.

This clonotype was seen ten or more times. The CDR3 DNA sequence: TGTGCCAGCAGCTTGGGATTGAGAGAGACCCAGTACTTC. It codes for CASSLGLRETQYF. The chain employs TRBV7-2 and TRBJ2-5; no definite D call. The CDR3 extends over 13 amino acids. Looked up from germline, CDR1 is SGHTA and CDR2 is FQGNSA. V was shortened by 3 bases and J by 4 bases, with 9 bases between the two germline ends.

This clonotype was picked up many times. The chain uses TRBV29-1 and TRBJ2-1; D might be TRBD2 (6 bases). The CDR3 extends over 14 amino acids. Trimming shortened V by 6 bases and J by 3 bases, and 15 bases separated the two germline ends. Germline assignment: CDR1 SQVTM and CDR2 ANQGSEA. CDR3 coding DNA: TGCAGCGTCAGGAGGGGTACCGTCTACAATGAGCAGTTCTTC. Amino acid sequence: CSVRRGTVYNEQFF.